The source of this TCR beta chain is a study of T cell responses to AZD1222 COVID-19 vaccine. Data came from immunoSEQ multiplex PCR; TCRdb stores just in-frame clones and leaves some out. The table shows some 120,000 clones, with 92% occurring only once. The CDR3 loop spans 15 amino acids. J lost 3 bases, V lost 0 bases, and 4 bases had no gene match. Germline CDR1 and CDR2: MNHEY and SVGAGI. This chain joins TRBV6-5 and TRBJ1-2; 7 nucleotides agree with TRBD1. Sequencing was performed on peripheral blood, taken on day 0 of AZD1222 vaccination. The receptor was derived from an adult in good health. The CDR3 sequence is CASSYSAGGDYGYTF. In nucleotides, the CDR3 is TGTGCCAGCAGTTACTCGGCAGGGGGAGACTATGGCTACACCTTC.